The 5 T cell receptor beta chains reported below all come from one sample, sequenced in a study of T cell responses to AZD1222 COVID-19 vaccine. TCRdb's table, derived via immunoSEQ multiplex PCR, lists solely in-frame clones and lacks some. The sample contains 100,000 or so clones, about nine tenths of which appear only once. The source was peripheral blood, collected on day 0 of AZD1222 vaccination. Every receptor here comes from an adult in good health.

J is TRBJ1-2 and V is TRBV7-8, with D perhaps matching TRBD1 (6 bases). Germline values: CDR1 SGHVS, CDR2 FQNEAQ. CDR3 length: 16 residues. V lost 5 bases, J lost 2 bases, and 18 bases lay in between. CDR3 sequence reads: CASSARWPGQNYGYTF. CDR3 bases: TGTGCCAGCAGCGCTCGCTGGCCTGGACAGAACTATGGCTACACCTTC. Variable domain in full (rest from reference TRBV7-8 and TRBJ1-2): GAGVSQSPRYKVAKRGQDVALRCDPISGHVSLFWYQQALGQGPEFLTYFQNEAQLDKSGLPSDRFFAERPEGSVSTLKIQRTQQEDSAVYLCASSARWPGQNYGYTFGSGTRLTVV.

The chain combines TRBV9 with TRBJ2-2; D is tentatively TRBD1 or TRBD2 (5 bases each). Germline V gene sequence: CDR1 SGDLS, CDR2 YYNGEE. V was trimmed by 4 bases and J by 1 base, leaving 17 bases between them. This CDR3 has 17 residues. This CDR3 is CASSFNTGTGNTGELFF. DNA of the CDR3: TGTGCCAGCAGCTTCAACACCGGGACGGGGAACACCGGGGAGCTGTTTTTT.

This chain connects TRBV5-4 to TRBJ2-5; D unresolved. This CDR3 has 14 amino acids. Germline V gene lookup returns CDR1 SGHNT and CDR2 YYREEE (reference sequence). The V end was cut by 1 base, the J end by 3 bases, with 10 bases between. CDR3 protein: CASSLQVKEETQYF. CDR3 nucleotide sequence: TGTGCCAGCAGCTTGCAGGTGAAGGAAGAGACCCAGTACTTC.

The table lists this clone with a count of one. The J gene is TRBJ1-5, the V gene TRBV10-1, with unresolved D. The CDR3 has 14 amino acids. V was cut by 10 bases and J by 2 bases, with 15 bases left in between. Germline V gives CDR1 WNHNN, CDR2 SYGVQD (reference sequence). CDR3 protein: CATSRGVRNQPQHF. The CDR3 nucleotides read TGCGCCACCTCGCGGGGAGTGCGCAATCAGCCCCAGCATTTT.

The rearrangement joins TRBV4-1 to TRBJ2-3, with TRBD2 identical over 12 bases. The germline CDR1 and CDR2 sequences are MGHRA and YSYEKL. The CDR3 consists of 18 residues. After removal of 1 base from V and 2 bases from J, the junction contained 7 bases not matched to a gene. CDR3 amino acids: CASSQGGLAGGFTDTQYF. Here the CDR3 DNA reads TGCGCCAGCAGCCAAGGAGGGCTAGCGGGAGGGTTCACAGATACGCAGTATTTT.